The sequence of this TCR beta chain was determined in a study of naive and memory T cell subsets. Trimming left V 6 bases short and J 6 bases short, with 18 bases between. The CDR3 runs 14 residues. The study, taken as a whole, reports: TCR transcript changes with activation or differentiation may affect this RNA method. More TCRs at tuberculin sites were read as hypersensitivity T cell infiltration.

Described treatment: skin biopsy from PPD injection site in Mantoux-positive individual. An oligonucleotide containing a UMI was ligated to the 3' end of TCR cDNA. Individuals with a positive Mantoux test gave biopsies from PPD-injected skin. The SP2 primer and nested alpha and beta constant region primers amplified ligated cDNA in four rounds. A single record per CDR3 protein comes from TCRdb applying MiXCR to the UMI-ligation and nested PCR reads. The sample yields approximately 21,000 distinct CDR3 sequences, approximately 6% seen once. This clonotype was seen many times. Its antigen is unidentified.

Sequences were derived from skin, sampled from a tuberculin skin test site. The sequence was obtained from an adult in good health. The chain carries TRBV12-3 or TRBV12-4 and TRBJ2-7, with TRBD1 as a possible D gene (6 bases). CDR3 sequence reads: CASSEEVDSFEQYF. The DNA of the CDR3 is TGTGCCAGCAGCGAGGAAGTGGACAGCTTCGAGCAGTACTTC.